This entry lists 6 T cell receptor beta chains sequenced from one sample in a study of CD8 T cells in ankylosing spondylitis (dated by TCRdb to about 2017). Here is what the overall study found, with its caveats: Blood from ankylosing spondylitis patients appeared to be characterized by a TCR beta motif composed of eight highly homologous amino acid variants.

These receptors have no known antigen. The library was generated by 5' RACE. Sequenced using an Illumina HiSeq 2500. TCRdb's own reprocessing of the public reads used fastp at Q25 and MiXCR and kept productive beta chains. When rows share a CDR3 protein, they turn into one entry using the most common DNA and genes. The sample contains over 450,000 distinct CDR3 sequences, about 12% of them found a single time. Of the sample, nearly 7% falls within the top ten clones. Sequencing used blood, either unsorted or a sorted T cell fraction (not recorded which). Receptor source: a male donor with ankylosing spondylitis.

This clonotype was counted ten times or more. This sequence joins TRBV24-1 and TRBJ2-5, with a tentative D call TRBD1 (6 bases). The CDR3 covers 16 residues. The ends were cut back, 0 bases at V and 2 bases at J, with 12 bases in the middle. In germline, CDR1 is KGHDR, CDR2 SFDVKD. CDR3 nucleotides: TGTGCCACCAGTGATTTGAAGACAGGTCCTCAAGAGACCCAGTACTTC. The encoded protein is CATSDLKTGPQETQYF.

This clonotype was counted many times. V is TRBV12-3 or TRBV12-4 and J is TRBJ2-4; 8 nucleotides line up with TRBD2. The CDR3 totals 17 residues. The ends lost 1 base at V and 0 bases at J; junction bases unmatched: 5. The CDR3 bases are TGTGCCAGCAGTTTAGAGGGGCTAGCGGGAGCCAAAAACATTCAGTACTTC. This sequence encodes CASSLEGLAGAKNIQYF.

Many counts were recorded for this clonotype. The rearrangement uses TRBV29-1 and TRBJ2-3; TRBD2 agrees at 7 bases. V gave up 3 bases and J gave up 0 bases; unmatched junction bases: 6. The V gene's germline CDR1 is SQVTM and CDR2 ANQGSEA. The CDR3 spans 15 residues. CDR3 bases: TGCAGCGTTGAGCGACGGGAGGTTAGCACAGATACGCAGTATTTT. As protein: CSVERREVSTDTQYF.

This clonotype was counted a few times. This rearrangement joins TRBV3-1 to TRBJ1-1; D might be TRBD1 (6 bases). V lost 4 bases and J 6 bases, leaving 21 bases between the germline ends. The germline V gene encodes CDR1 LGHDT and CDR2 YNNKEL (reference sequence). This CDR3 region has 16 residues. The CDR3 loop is CASSRLMDSRYAEAFF. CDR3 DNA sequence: TGTGCCAGCAGCCGACTTATGGACAGCCGTTACGCTGAAGCTTTCTTT.

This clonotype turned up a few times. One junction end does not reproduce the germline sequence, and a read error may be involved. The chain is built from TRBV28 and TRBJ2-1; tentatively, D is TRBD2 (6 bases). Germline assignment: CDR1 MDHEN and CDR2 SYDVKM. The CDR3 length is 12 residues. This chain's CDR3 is CASRFPGTRTHF. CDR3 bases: TGTGCCAGCAGGTTCCCAGGGACTCGAACACACTTC.

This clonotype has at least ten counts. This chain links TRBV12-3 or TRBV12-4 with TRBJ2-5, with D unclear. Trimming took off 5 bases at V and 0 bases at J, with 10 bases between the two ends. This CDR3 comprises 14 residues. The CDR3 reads CASSPTQNQETQYF. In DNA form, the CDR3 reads TGTGCCAGCAGTCCTACACAGAACCAAGAGACCCAGTACTTC.